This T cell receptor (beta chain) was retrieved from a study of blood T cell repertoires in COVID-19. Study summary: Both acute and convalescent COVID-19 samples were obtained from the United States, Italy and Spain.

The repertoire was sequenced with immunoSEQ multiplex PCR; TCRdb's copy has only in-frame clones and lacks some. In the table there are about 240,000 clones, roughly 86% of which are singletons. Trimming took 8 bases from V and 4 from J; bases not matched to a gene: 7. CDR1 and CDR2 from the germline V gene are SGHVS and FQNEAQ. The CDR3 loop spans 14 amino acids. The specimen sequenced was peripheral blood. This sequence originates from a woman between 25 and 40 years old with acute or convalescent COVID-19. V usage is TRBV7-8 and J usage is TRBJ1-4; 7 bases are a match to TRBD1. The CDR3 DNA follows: TGTGCCAGCCAAAAGACAGGGAATAATGAAAAACTGTTTTTT. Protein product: CASQKTGNNEKLFF.